These T cell receptor beta chains were read from a single sample in a study of blood T cell repertoires in COVID-19. This table comes from immunoSEQ multiplex PCR, and its TCRdb copy is limited to in-frame clones, with some not included. The table lists about 180,000 clones, around 73% of them singletons. The specimen sequenced was PBMCs or T cells enriched from blood (not recorded which). These receptors all stem from a woman aged 50 to 60 who had recovered from COVID-19. CDR3s include the opening cysteine and the closing phenylalanine or tryptophan. The order of the fields is V gene, clone size, D gene, J gene, CDR3 length, CDR3 DNA, CDR3 protein. D genes are given only for firm matches. Clone size is shown for a subset of rows, as once, few, many or a class of expanded clone.

V gene: TRBV12-3/TRBV12-4; clone size: once; D gene: TRBD1; J gene: TRBJ2-3; CDR3 length: 12; CDR3 DNA: TGTGCCGCGGGGACAGGCCCGTATACGCAGTATTTT; CDR3 protein: CAAGTGPYTQYF
V gene: TRBV28; clone size: NA; D gene: TRBD1; J gene: TRBJ1-5; CDR3 length: 13; CDR3 DNA: TGTGCCAGCCTCCGACAGGGGAATCAGCCCCAGCATTTT; CDR3 protein: CASLRQGNQPQHF
V gene: TRBV4-3; clone size: NA; D gene: TRBD1; J gene: TRBJ2-6; CDR3 length: 20; CDR3 DNA: TGCGCCAGCAGCCAAGATGAGGTGGACAGGGGGCGCGCTGGGGCCAACGTCCTGACTTTC; CDR3 protein: CASSQDEVDRGRAGANVLTF
V gene: TRBV28; clone size: NA; D gene: TRBD1; J gene: TRBJ1-5; CDR3 length: 14; CDR3 DNA: TGTGCCAGCAGTTTTAGACCAGGGGGAGTCCCCCAGCATTTT; CDR3 protein: CASSFRPGGVPQHF
V gene: TRBV5-1; clone size: once; D gene: TRBD1; J gene: TRBJ2-5; CDR3 length: 15; CDR3 DNA: TGCGCCAGCAGCTTACAAGGGGGCGCCCTAGAGACCCAGTACTTC; CDR3 protein: CASSLQGGALETQYF
V gene: TRBV27; clone size: NA; D gene: NA; J gene: TRBJ1-1; CDR3 length: 13; CDR3 DNA: TGTGCCAGCAGTTTCGGGGGTTTCACTGAAGCTTTCTTT; CDR3 protein: CASSFGGFTEAFF
V gene: TRBV5-1; clone size: NA; D gene: NA; J gene: TRBJ2-7; CDR3 length: 13; CDR3 DNA: TGCGCCAGCGCCGCCCGAGGTGTCCACGAGCAGTACTTC; CDR3 protein: CASAARGVHEQYF
V gene: TRBV27; clone size: NA; D gene: NA; J gene: TRBJ2-1; CDR3 length: 13; CDR3 DNA: TGTGCCAGCAGTTCTGGCCAGTCCAATGAGCAGTTCTTC; CDR3 protein: CASSSGQSNEQFF
V gene: TRBV4-1; clone size: NA; D gene: NA; J gene: TRBJ2-5; CDR3 length: 14; CDR3 DNA: TGCGCCAGCAGCCAAGAACCGCGGTTGGGGACCCAGTACTTC; CDR3 protein: CASSQEPRLGTQYF
V gene: TRBV5-1; clone size: NA; D gene: NA; J gene: TRBJ2-7; CDR3 length: 16; CDR3 DNA: TGCGCCAGCAGCCCCGGGGGGGGACAGAGCTCCTACGAGCAGTACTTC; CDR3 protein: CASSPGGGQSSYEQYF
V gene: TRBV6-5; clone size: NA; D gene: TRBD1; J gene: TRBJ1-3; CDR3 length: 15; CDR3 DNA: TGTGCCAGCAGTTACTCACGCACAGGGGATTCGTCCATATATTTT; CDR3 protein: CASSYSRTGDSSIYF
V gene: TRBV24-1; clone size: NA; D gene: NA; J gene: TRBJ1-2; CDR3 length: 14; CDR3 DNA: TGTGCCACCAGTGATGCTACAGGGTACTATGGCTACACCTTC; CDR3 protein: CATSDATGYYGYTF